This T cell receptor beta chain was recorded in a study of blood T cell repertoires in COVID-19. At the level of the study: COVID-19 samples collected from the United States, Italy and Spain covered acute and convalescent phases.

CDR3 length: 15 amino acids. Germline-derived CDR1 and CDR2 are MGHRA and YSYEKL. Turning to this clone: One junction end does not reproduce the germline sequence, and a read error may be involved. In the same sample, other DNA sequences code for this CDR3.

Original handling: Estimation of nucleated cell counts was performed using reference gene primer amplification. Profiled with immunoSEQ multiplex PCR; TCRdb holds only in-frame clones, not every one. V and J calls plus clone size are reproduced from that table; the DNA served to infer D and trimming. Here the sample spans roughly 100,000 clones, around 92% being singletons. The receptor's source is a man in his late teens or twenties with acute or convalescent COVID-19. The chain couples TRBV4-1 to TRBJ1-5, with 10 bases that match TRBD1. The sequenced sample consisted of peripheral blood. CDR3 DNA: TGCGCCAGCAGCCCCCGGGACAGGGGCAATCAGCCTCAGCATTTT. It specifies CASSPRDRGNQPQHF.